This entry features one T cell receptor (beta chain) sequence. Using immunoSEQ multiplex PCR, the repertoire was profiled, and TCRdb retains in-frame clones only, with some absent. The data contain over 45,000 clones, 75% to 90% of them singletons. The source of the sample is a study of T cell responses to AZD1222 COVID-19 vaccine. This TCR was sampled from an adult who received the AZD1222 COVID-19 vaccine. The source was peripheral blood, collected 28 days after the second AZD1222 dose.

The DNA of the CDR3 is TGTGCCATCAGTGAGCTCCGGGGGAACAATGAGCAGTTCTTC. This sequence encodes CAISELRGNNEQFF. V and J are TRBV10-3 and TRBJ2-1, with a tentative D call TRBD2 (6 bases). Germline loops: CDR1 ENHRY, CDR2 SYGVKD. This CDR3 spans 14 amino acids. The V end was cut by 2 bases, the J end by 5 bases, with 10 bases between.